A single sample is the source of the 25 T cell receptor beta chains below, sequenced in a study of blood T cell repertoires in COVID-19. The repertoire was sequenced with immunoSEQ multiplex PCR; TCRdb's copy has only in-frame clones and lacks some. The data show some 100,000 clones, roughly 80% seen once. Sequencing was performed on peripheral blood. The source of these receptors is a man at least 80 years old with active or convalescent COVID-19.

The chain is built from TRBV20-1 and TRBJ1-5; D perhaps matches TRBD1 (6 bases). The V gene lost 3 bases and the J gene lost 4 bases, with 10 bases spanning the gap. The V gene's germline CDR1 is DFQATT and CDR2 SNEGSKA (reference sequence). The CDR3 sequence is 13 residues long. CDR3 protein: CSASYQGNQPQHF. In nucleotides, the CDR3 is TGCAGTGCTAGTTACCAGGGGAATCAGCCCCAGCATTTT.

The chain joins TRBV28 to TRBJ1-5; D not resolved. Trimming left V 8 bases short and J 2 bases short, with 13 bases between. The CDR3 sequence is 14 residues long. CDR1 MDHEN and CDR2 SYDVKM come from the germline V gene. The CDR3 nucleotides read TGTGCCAGCTACGGAGGATTAGGCAATCAGCCCCAGCATTTT. Amino acids: CASYGGLGNQPQHF.

The chain combines TRBV19 with TRBJ1-2, with 8 bases that match TRBD1. Germline V CDR1 and CDR2: LNHDA, SQIVND (reference sequence). The V segment lost 3 bases and the J segment 4 bases; nucleotides outside the gene matches: 4. The CDR3 covers 14 residues. The CDR3 DNA reads as TGTGCCAGTAGTATCGGGACAGGCCTCTATGGCTACACCTTC. Protein sequence: CASSIGTGLYGYTF.

V gene TRBV29-1 combines with J gene TRBJ2-7; TRBD1 aligns across 10 bases. Germline trimming cut 6 bases from V and 4 bases from J; bases unmatched to any gene: 6. The CDR3 spans 13 residues. Per the germline V gene, CDR1 is SQVTM and CDR2 is ANQGSEA. CDR3 region: CSVGDRGPYEQYF. The CDR3 DNA follows: TGCAGCGTAGGAGACAGGGGGCCGTACGAGCAGTACTTC.

Concerning this clone: Different DNA sequences within this sample yield the same CDR3. The chain joins TRBV18 to TRBJ1-4; tentative D call: TRBD1 (5 bases). The CDR3 length is 14 residues. The V end lost 2 bases, the J end lost 5 bases, and 9 bases lay between the germline ends. Germline CDR1 reads KGHSH; CDR2 reads LQKENI. Here the CDR3 DNA reads TGTGCCAGCTCACCAGCAGGGATCAATGAAAAACTGTTTTTT. Translated, it gives CASSPAGINEKLFF.

This clone came up once. This rearrangement joins TRBV29-1 to TRBJ1-2; tentatively, D is TRBD1 (5 bases). The CDR3 runs 13 residues. Trimming left V 5 bases short and J 0 bases short, with 10 bases between. CDR1 SQVTM and CDR2 ANQGSEA come from the germline V gene. The CDR3 region has the DNA TGCAGCGTTTCGGGGGATGCTAACTATGGCTACACCTTC. Its translation is CSVSGDANYGYTF.

This clone was seen a few times. V and J are TRBV11-2 and TRBJ2-1; tentative D call: TRBD1 (6 bases). This CDR3 contains 13 residues. Germline values: CDR1 SGHAT, CDR2 FQNNGV. V shed 1 base and J shed 9 bases, with 10 bases lying between them. CDR3 in amino acids: CASSLGTASEQFF. CDR3 coding DNA: TGTGCCAGCAGCTTAGGGACAGCTAGTGAGCAGTTCTTC.

This chain links TRBV5-1 with TRBJ1-2; D is undetermined. Per germline, CDR1 SGHRS and CDR2 YFSETQ. The CDR3 totals 13 residues. Deletions cut 0 bases from V and 0 bases from J, with 3 bases between. The CDR3 DNA sequence: TGCGCCAGCAGCTTGGAGCCTAACTATGGCTACACCTTC. Translated: CASSLEPNYGYTF.

The chain couples TRBV27 to TRBJ2-7; 9 bases fit TRBD1. V shed 6 bases, J shed 2 bases, and the junction held 8 bases outside the gene matches. Germline V gives CDR1 MNHEY, CDR2 SMNVEV (reference sequence). The length of the CDR3 is 15 residues. The CDR3, as DNA: TGTGCCAGCAGATACGGACAGGGGACCACCTACGAGCAGTACTTC. Encoded protein: CASRYGQGTTYEQYF.

The chain uses TRBV28 and TRBJ1-5, with a possible D match to TRBD1 (6 bases). Germline V gene sequence: CDR1 MDHEN, CDR2 SYDVKM. Trimming took off 6 bases at V and 9 bases at J, with 15 bases between the two ends. The CDR3 totals 13 residues. The CDR3, as DNA: TGTGCCAGCAGAGGGGGTAGGATCTGGCCCCAGCATTTT. Translating it yields CASRGGRIWPQHF.

The V gene is TRBV6-2 or TRBV6-3, the J gene TRBJ2-5; D is uncertain. V was clipped by 7 bases and J by 0 bases, with 15 bases between them. Germline-derived CDR1 and CDR2 are MNHEY and SVGEGT. CDR3 size: 15 residues. The CDR3 coding sequence is TGTGCCAGCAACCCGGCTCATACGTACCAAGAGACCCAGTACTTC. This translates into CASNPAHTYQETQYF.

The table lists this clone with a count of one. The genes are TRBV6-5 and TRBJ1-1, with 7 bases aligning to TRBD1. Trimming at V came to 6 bases and at J to 2 bases, leaving 9 bases not matched to a gene. In germline, CDR1 is MNHEY, CDR2 SVGAGI. This CDR3 spans 15 amino acids. The DNA of the CDR3 is TGTGCCAGCAGAGGCCCCCGGGACAGAAACACTGAAGCTTTCTTT. Translation gives CASRGPRDRNTEAFF.

V and J are TRBV7-2 and TRBJ1-2, with TRBD1 matching 7 bases. The V and J ends lost 4 bases and 8 bases, in that order; junction bases with no gene match: 13. The germline gives CDR1 SGHTA, CDR2 FQGNSA. There are 15 residues in the CDR3. CDR3 sequence reads: CASSSRTGNVYGYTF. The CDR3 DNA follows: TGTGCCAGCAGCTCCCGGACAGGAAATGTTTACGGCTACACCTTC.

This chain links TRBV11-2 with TRBJ1-4, with TRBD1 matching 7 bases. The CDR3 totals 18 residues. V lost 0 bases to trimming and J lost 0 bases; unmatched junction nucleotides: 7. Per germline, CDR1 SGHAT and CDR2 FQNNGV. The CDR3 DNA follows: TGTGCCAGCAGCTTAGAAGGGGGGACAGCCACAACTAATGAAAAACTGTTTTTT. The encoded protein is CASSLEGGTATTNEKLFF.

Only a few counts were recorded for this clone. This chain uses TRBV27 with TRBJ2-3; D may be TRBD2 (6 bases). The germline V and J ends were trimmed by 7 bases and 3 bases, with 17 bases remaining between them. Germline CDR1 is MNHEY and CDR2 is SMNVEV (reference sequence). The CDR3 covers 15 residues. This CDR3 is CASTPPGEETDTQYF. DNA for the CDR3: TGTGCCAGCACCCCCCCGGGGGAGGAGACAGATACGCAGTATTTT.

For this clone: Additional DNA sequences in this sample encode the identical CDR3. The chain links TRBV7-2 to TRBJ2-5, with TRBD2 identical over 14 bases. From germline, CDR1 is SGHTA and CDR2 FQGNSA. The CDR3 contains 16 residues. The junction had 3 bases not matched to a gene; V was cut back by 1 base and J by 5 bases. In nucleotides, the CDR3 is TGTGCCAGCAGCTTAGGACTAGCGGGGGGGCTTGAGACCCAGTACTTC. Its translation is CASSLGLAGGLETQYF.

V gene TRBV3-1 (or the pseudogene TRBV3-2) combines with J gene TRBJ1-2; no firm D call. This CDR3 has 14 residues. Trimming took 1 base from V and 7 from J, leaving 13 bases between them. The germline gives CDR1 LGHDT, CDR2 YNNKEL (reference sequence). The chain's CDR3 is CASSQVEGRAGYTF. The CDR3 DNA reads as TGTGCCAGCAGCCAAGTCGAGGGAAGGGCTGGCTACACCTTC.

The chain is built from TRBV2 and TRBJ1-6, with TRBD1 identical over 8 bases. The trim removed 5 bases at V and 10 bases at J, leaving 7 bases unmatched. The CDR3 runs to 14 residues. Germline-derived CDR1 and CDR2 are SNHLY and FYNNEI. As DNA, the CDR3 is TGTGCCAGCAGTATACAGGGGGAGCAATCACCCCTCCACTTT. Its protein is CASSIQGEQSPLHF.

This sequence joins TRBV4-3 and TRBJ2-1; D uncertain. The CDR3 has 15 amino acids. Trimming stripped 1 base from V and 7 bases from J, with 14 bases between. Germline assignment: CDR1 LGHNA and CDR2 YSLEER. Here the CDR3 DNA reads TGCGCCAGCAGCCAAGGTGCGGTCCGGTGGAATGAGCAGTTCTTC. Translating it yields CASSQGAVRWNEQFF.

This clone came up a few times. This sequence joins TRBV5-4 and TRBJ1-2, with 7 bases that match TRBD1. J lost 3 bases, V lost 3 bases, and 5 bases had no gene match. The CDR3 is 14 amino acids. The germline gives CDR1 SGHNT, CDR2 YYREEE (reference sequence). As DNA, the CDR3 is TGTGCCAGCAGCTCCGACAGGGCAGACTATGGCTACACCTTC. Encoded protein: CASSSDRADYGYTF.

This clone turned up a few times. Here the CDR3 reads CASSQPDRGSGNTQYF. As DNA, the CDR3 is TGTGCCAGCAGTCAACCGGACAGGGGGAGTGGAAATACGCAGTATTTT. The V call is TRBV28, the J call TRBJ2-3; 10 bases line up with TRBD1. The ends lost 5 bases at V and 7 bases at J; junction bases unmatched: 12. This CDR3 is built from 16 residues. The germline CDR1 and CDR2 sequences are MDHEN and SYDVKM.

The rearrangement uses TRBV27 and TRBJ1-1; TRBD1 matches 11 bases. Trimming cost V 4 bases and J 3 bases; bases outside gene matches: 4. The germline CDR1 and CDR2 sequences are MNHEY and SMNVEV (reference sequence). The CDR3 totals 15 residues. The CDR3 loop reads CASSSLGQGDTEAFF. The CDR3, as DNA: TGTGCCAGCAGTTCCCTGGGACAGGGGGACACTGAAGCTTTCTTT.

V is TRBV10-3 and J is TRBJ1-6; 8 nucleotides align to TRBD1. CDR3 length: 15 amino acids. CDR1 ENHRY and CDR2 SYGVKD come from the germline V gene. V shed 6 bases, J shed 9 bases, and the junction held 10 bases outside the gene matches. The CDR3 loop is CAIRGTGDDSSPLHF. Here the CDR3 DNA reads TGTGCCATCAGGGGGACAGGTGACGATAGTTCACCCCTCCACTTT.

CDR3: CASSQVLAGGLDTQYF. CDR3 nucleotides: TGTGCCAGCAGCCAAGTGCTAGCGGGGGGGCTGGATACGCAGTATTTT. J is TRBJ2-3 and V is TRBV3-1 (or the pseudogene TRBV3-2); TRBD2 matches 12 bases. Germline-derived CDR1 and CDR2 are LGHDT and YNNKEL (reference sequence). Trimming took 1 base from V and 6 from J; bases not matched to a gene: 5. This CDR3 is 16 amino acids long.

This clone appeared a single time. The chain recombines TRBV6-4 with TRBJ2-3; D is possibly TRBD1 (7 bases). Germline lookup yields CDR1 MRHNA and CDR2 SNTAGT. Trimming removed 5 bases at V and 5 bases at J, with 17 bases between. CDR3 size: 15 residues. As DNA, the CDR3 is TGTGCCAGCAGTACCCAGGGGGGTCAAGGAGATACGCAGTATTTT. Protein product: CASSTQGGQGDTQYF.